This T cell receptor (beta chain) was sequenced for a study of T cells in narcolepsy. Clones were sequenced by immunoSEQ multiplex PCR, and TCRdb holds only the in-frame ones, with some missing. The data show roughly 25,000 clones, with 50% to 65% seen just once and 9.5% to 15% held by the top ten. The CDR3 spans 13 residues. Germline loops: CDR1 MNHEY, CDR2 SMNVEV (reference sequence). The V segment lost 5 bases and the J segment 7 bases; nucleotides outside the gene matches: 7. The chain employs TRBV27 and TRBJ1-2, with 7 bases identical to TRBD1. The specimen sequenced was memory (CD45RA-) CD4+ T cells from blood. This sequence originates from a human donor in good health. The CDR3 DNA reads TGTGCCAGCAGTGGGACGGGACAGTTTGGCTACACCTTC. Translating it yields CASSGTGQFGYTF.